This passage covers 8 T cell receptor beta chains from one sample sequenced in a study of blood T cell repertoires in COVID-19. This table comes from immunoSEQ multiplex PCR, and its TCRdb copy is limited to in-frame clones, with some not included. The sample has 150,000 to 200,000 clones, 75% to 85% seen once. Material: peripheral blood. These receptors were obtained from a woman in her thirties or forties with COVID-19, enrolled during active disease.

Details on this clone: The sample has other DNA sequences that encode this CDR3 too. This CDR3 reads CASSESGLAKNIQYF. The CDR3 region has the DNA TGCGCCAGCAGTGAGTCGGGGCTGGCCAAAAACATTCAGTACTTC. The J gene is TRBJ2-4, the V gene TRBV10-1; D perhaps matches TRBD1 (5 bases). In germline, CDR1 is WNHNN, CDR2 SYGVQD (reference sequence). V shed 0 bases and J shed 1 base, with 7 bases lying between them. This CDR3 has 15 residues.

This clone was seen a few times. This rearrangement joins TRBV19 to TRBJ1-5, with 9 bases aligning to TRBD1. V shed 4 bases and J 6 bases; nucleotides not matched to a gene: 7. Looked up from germline, CDR1 is LNHDA and CDR2 is SQIVND (reference sequence). The CDR3 loop spans 15 amino acids. The CDR3 loop reads CASSTKTTGGQPQHF. For the CDR3, the DNA is TGTGCCAGTAGTACTAAGACGACAGGGGGTCAGCCCCAGCATTTT.

This clone was recorded only once. V is TRBV15 and J is TRBJ1-4; a possible D gene is TRBD1 (6 bases). Germline CDR1 is LNHNV and CDR2 is YYDKDF (reference sequence). Trimming cost V 5 bases and J 8 bases, with 21 bases left between them. This CDR3 spans 16 amino acids. CDR3 protein: CATSGLRDTFREKLFF. CDR3 sequence (DNA): TGTGCCACCAGCGGACTTCGGGACACCTTTCGGGAAAAACTGTTTTTT.

The chain joins TRBV30 to TRBJ1-1; D gene uncertain. CDR1 and CDR2 (germline): GTSNPN, SVGIG (reference sequence). The V end was cut by 3 bases, the J end by 0 bases, with 14 bases between. The CDR3 is 15 residues long. CDR3: CAWRRVPGLNTEAFF. In DNA, the CDR3 is TGTGCCTGGAGACGGGTCCCGGGTCTGAACACTGAAGCTTTCTTT.

About this clone itself: Other DNA sequences from this sample encode an identical CDR3 as well. V is TRBV11-3 and J is TRBJ2-1; TRBD1 matches 7 bases. CDR1 is SGHNT and CDR2 is YENEEA in the germline V gene. The CDR3 is made up of 13 amino acids. Trimming took 5 bases from V and 7 from J; bases not matched to a gene: 5. This CDR3 is CASSHRGANEQFF. The CDR3 nucleotides are TGTGCCAGCAGCCACAGGGGAGCGAATGAGCAGTTCTTC.

V gene TRBV18 combines with J gene TRBJ2-5; TRBD1 is a possible D gene (6 bases). The CDR3 runs to 15 residues. The germline gives CDR1 KGHSH, CDR2 LQKENI. V gave up 3 bases and J gave up 4 bases, with 15 bases separating them. The CDR3 coding sequence is TGTGCCAGCTCACCCGCGGTACAGGGAACAGAGACCCAGTACTTC. It codes for CASSPAVQGTETQYF.

This chain uses TRBV4-2 with TRBJ2-2; 11 bases align to TRBD2. Germline lookup yields CDR1 LGHNA and CDR2 YNFKEQ. The CDR3 consists of 14 residues. V shed 10 bases and J 3 bases; nucleotides not matched to a gene: 4. In DNA, the CDR3 is TGTGCCACCTTGGGACTAGCGGACACCGGGGAGCTGTTTTTT. Its translation is CATLGLADTGELFF.

This chain uses TRBV5-1 with TRBJ1-1, with a weak D call TRBD1 (5 bases). Germline V gene lookup returns CDR1 SGHRS and CDR2 YFSETQ. The V end was cut by 4 bases, the J end by 7 bases, with 11 bases between. The CDR3 is 12 amino acids. The CDR3 sequence is CASSLGQFEAFF. CDR3 coding DNA: TGCGCCAGCAGCCTCGGACAATTTGAAGCTTTCTTT.